The rows below give T cell receptor beta chains drawn from one sample of a study of beta chain features in type 1 diabetes. Profiling relied on immunoSEQ multiplex PCR, and the TCRdb table lists in-frame clones only, not all of them. The repertoire consists of tens of thousands of clones, with 66% occurring once and the leading ten covering roughly 2.2%. The sample was Tregs from blood. These receptors were collected from a woman aged 18-29 years with type 1 diabetes. Each CDR3 is given with its conserved first and last residue. D genes are given only for firm matches. A clone size is listed for some rows: how often the clone was seen (once, few, many), or a class if it is expanded.

TRBV4-3	once	.	TRBJ2-5	TGCGCCAGCAGCCTCCATAGCGGCTACCAAGAGACCCAGTACTTC	CASSLHSGYQETQYF
TRBV7-2	.	TRBD2	TRBJ2-7	TGTGCCAGCAGCTTATCAAGGACTAGTGACTACGAGCAGTACTTC	CASSLSRTSDYEQYF
TRBV19	.	.	TRBJ1-2	TGTGCCAGTAGTATAGGAGGGCAGAACTATGGCTACACCTTC	CASSIGGQNYGYTF
TRBV6-1	.	.	TRBJ2-2	TGTGCCAGCAGACTACAAAGGGGCACCGGGGAGCTGTTTTTT	CASRLQRGTGELFF
TRBV11-2	.	TRBD2	TRBJ2-3	TGTGCCAGCAGCTTAGGGACTAGCGGGTTGTATTTT	CASSLGTSGLYF
TRBV10-3	.	.	TRBJ1-6	TGTGCCATCAGTGTCGAGGGGGTCTCACCCCTCCACTTT	CAISVEGVSPLHF
TRBV9	once	TRBD2	TRBJ2-7	TGTGCCAGCAGCGCTCGACTAGACGGCACTAGCGGGTCGTACGAGCAGTACTTC	CASSARLDGTSGSYEQYF
TRBV7-9	.	TRBD1	TRBJ2-7	TGTGCCAGCAGCTTAGAGGGGGCTACCGAGCAGTACTTC	CASSLEGATEQYF
TRBV4-3	few	.	TRBJ1-3	TGCGCCAGCAGCCAAGTCGGAGGGACCGGAAACACCATATATTTT	CASSQVGGTGNTIYF
TRBV7-2	few	TRBD1	TRBJ1-5	TGTGCCAGCAGTTACCTACAGGGGGCAGGACAGCCCCAGCATTTT	CASSYLQGAGQPQHF
TRBV5-5	.	.	TRBJ2-7	TGTGCCAGCAGCTTGGACCCCGCGGAGCAGTACTTC	CASSLDPAEQYF
TRBV6-1	.	.	TRBJ1-2	TGTGCCAGCAGTTTACAGGGCTATGGCTACACCTTC	CASSLQGYGYTF
TRBV7-9	.	.	TRBJ1-2	TGTGCCAGCAGCTACCCGGCCGGTGTCGGAGATATGAGAGGCTACACCTTC	CASSYPAGVGDMRGYTF
TRBV7-9	few	TRBD2	TRBJ2-1	TGTGCCAGCAGCTTCGCCCCGGGACTAGTCTACAATGAGCAGTTCTTC	CASSFAPGLVYNEQFF
TRBV4-3	.	.	TRBJ2-4	TGCGCCAGCAGCCAAGATCGTTTTGGAGCGGGAAACATTCAGTACTTC	CASSQDRFGAGNIQYF
TRBV30	.	TRBD1	TRBJ1-1	TGTGCCTGGAGTGTACAGGGGCTCACTGAAGCTTTCTTT	CAWSVQGLTEAFF
TRBV4-3	.	.	TRBJ2-7	TGCGCCAGCAGCCTTGGGGCATCCTACGAGCAGTACTTC	CASSLGASYEQYF
TRBV11-3	.	.	TRBJ1-1	TGTGCCAGCAGCTCGGACGGGACTCTGGGAGCCACTGAAGCTTTCTTT	CASSSDGTLGATEAFF
TRBV28	.	TRBD2	TRBJ2-1	TGTGCCAGCAGCGGACTAGGGAGGGGTTACAATGAGCAGTTCTTC	CASSGLGRGYNEQFF
TRBV6-6	.	.	TRBJ2-3	TGTGCCAGCAGTTACCAACTAGGCACAGATACGCAGTATTTT	CASSYQLGTDTQYF
TRBV10-3	.	TRBD1	TRBJ2-3	TGTGCCACTGGACAGGGCACAGATACGCAGTATTTT	CATGQGTDTQYF
TRBV5-1	.	TRBD1	TRBJ2-5	TGCGCCAGCAGCCCGGGACAGCAAGAGACCCAGTACTTC	CASSPGQQETQYF
TRBV2	.	.	TRBJ2-1	TGTGCCAGCAGTGAAGCGCAGGCGATCTACAATGAGCAGTTCTTC	CASSEAQAIYNEQFF
TRBV6-1	few	.	TRBJ2-7	TGTGCCAGCAGTGTCGGACTTTACGAGCAGTACTTC	CASSVGLYEQYF
TRBV18	.	.	TRBJ1-1	TGTGCCAGCTCACTCCTCCGAACTACAGGGTATTACGCTGAAGCTTTCTTT	CASSLLRTTGYYAEAFF
TRBV7-2	.	.	TRBJ2-5	TGTGCCAGCAGCGGACTATTTCTAGAGACCCAGTACTTC	CASSGLFLETQYF
TRBV7-3	.	TRBD2	TRBJ2-7	TGTGCCAGCAGCTTAGTAGCGGGAAACTACGAGCAGTACTTC	CASSLVAGNYEQYF
TRBV6-5	few	.	TRBJ2-7	TGTGCCAGCAGTGTAGGACAGAGATTACGAGGGCAGTACTTC	CASSVGQRLRGQYF
TRBV29-1	.	TRBD1	TRBJ1-5	TGCAGCATCCAGGGACAGGGATTCAATCAGCCCCAGCATTTT	CSIQGQGFNQPQHF
TRBV4-1	.	TRBD2	TRBJ2-1	TGCGCCAGCAGCCAAGGACTAGCGGCGTCATCCTCTTACAATGAGCAGTTCTTC	CASSQGLAASSSYNEQFF
TRBV19	.	.	TRBJ1-3	TGTGCCAGTACCCCAGGGCCTAACTCTGGAAACACCATATATTTT	CASTPGPNSGNTIYF
TRBV2	.	TRBD2	TRBJ2-1	TGTGCCAGCAGAATAGCGGGTCCTGCCAATGAGCAGTTCTTC	CASRIAGPANEQFF
TRBV23-1	few	.	TRBJ2-1	TGCGCCAGCAGTCAGCCCGGGAGTTTTGTGGGTAGAGATGAGCAGTTCTTC	CASSQPGSFVGRDEQFF
TRBV4-3	.	TRBD1	TRBJ2-2	TGCGCCAGCAGCAGACGACAGGGTGGGGTTGGCGGGGAGCTGTTTTTT	CASSRRQGGVGGELFF
TRBV7-2	.	.	TRBJ1-3	TGTGCCAGCAGCTTAGGGTTGACAGGTGCTGGAAACACCATATATTTT	CASSLGLTGAGNTIYF
TRBV6-6	few	.	TRBJ1-2	TGTGCGAGCGGTGGCCAGCGTCGCTATGGCTACACCTTC	CASGGQRRYGYTF
TRBV2	few	.	TRBJ2-7	TGTGCCAGCAGTGAAGCGCCGGGACACAATTACGAGCAGTACTTC	CASSEAPGHNYEQYF
TRBV16	.	.	TRBJ1-5	TGTGCCAGCAGCCAATTAACAGGAATTCAGCCCCAGCATTTT	CASSQLTGIQPQHF
TRBV7-2	.	TRBD1	TRBJ1-2	TGTGCCAGCAGCCTCCGGGACAGAAGGTCCTACACCTTC	CASSLRDRRSYTF
TRBV29-1	.	.	TRBJ1-1	TGCAGCGTTGAAGCGGTGGGGGGGAAGACTGAAGCTTTCTTT	CSVEAVGGKTEAFF
TRBV11-2	.	.	TRBJ2-1	TGTGCCAGCAGCTTATCCAGGATGCAGTTCTTC	CASSLSRMQFF
TRBV6-5	.	TRBD1	TRBJ1-4	TGTGCCAGCAGTTACTCTCAGGGGGCTCCGTTGGGAAAACTGTTTTTT	CASSYSQGAPLGKLFF
TRBV4-1	once	.	TRBJ1-2	TGCGCCAGCAGCCAACCTGGGGCCCAAACCTATGGCTACACCTTC	CASSQPGAQTYGYTF